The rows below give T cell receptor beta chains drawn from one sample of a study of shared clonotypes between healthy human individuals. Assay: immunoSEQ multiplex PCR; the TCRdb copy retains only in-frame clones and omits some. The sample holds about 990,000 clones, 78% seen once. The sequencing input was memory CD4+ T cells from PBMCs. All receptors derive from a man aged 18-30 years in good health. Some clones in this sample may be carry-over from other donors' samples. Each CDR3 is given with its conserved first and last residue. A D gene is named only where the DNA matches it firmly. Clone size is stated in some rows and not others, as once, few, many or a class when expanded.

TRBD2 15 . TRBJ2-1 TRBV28 CASSFRGGGFNEQFF TGTGCCAGCAGTTTCAGGGGCGGGGGGTTTAATGAGCAGTTCTTC
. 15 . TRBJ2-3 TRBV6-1 CAVRRAGARTDTQYF TGTGCCGTCCGGAGGGCGGGGGCCCGCACAGATACGCAGTATTTT
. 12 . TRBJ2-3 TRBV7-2 CASTKNSDTQYF TGTGCCAGCACCAAGAACTCAGATACGCAGTATTTT
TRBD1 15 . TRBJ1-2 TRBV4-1 CASSQGHGQGNGYTF TGCGCCAGCAGCCAAGGACACGGACAGGGGAACGGCTACACCTTC
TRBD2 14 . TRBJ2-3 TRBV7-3 CASSQGLVTDTQYF TGTGCCAGCAGCCAGGGACTAGTCACAGATACGCAGTATTTT
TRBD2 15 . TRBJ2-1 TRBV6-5 CATRTLAGGSNEQFF TGTGCCACCAGAACCCTAGCGGGAGGAAGTAATGAGCAGTTCTTC
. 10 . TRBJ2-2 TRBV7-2 CASSLGALFF TGTGCCAGCAGCTTAGGTGCGCTGTTTTTT
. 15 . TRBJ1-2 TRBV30 CAWSASDGISYGYTF TGTGCCTGGAGTGCCTCGGACGGAATCTCCTATGGCTACACCTTC
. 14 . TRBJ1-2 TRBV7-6 CASSPISANYGYTF TGTGCCAGCAGCCCTATATCGGCCAACTATGGCTACACCTTC
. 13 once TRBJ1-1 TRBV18 CASSPTRGTEAFF TGTGCCAGCTCACCAACTCGTGGCACTGAAGCTTTCTTT
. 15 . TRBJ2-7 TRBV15 CATSRDWGTSYEQYF TGTGCCACCAGCAGAGATTGGGGCACGTCCTACGAGCAGTACTTC
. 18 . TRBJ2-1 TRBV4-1 CASSQGLGEGEARNEQFF TGCGCCAGCAGCCAGGGGCTGGGGGAGGGGGAGGCAAGAAATGAGCAGTTCTTC
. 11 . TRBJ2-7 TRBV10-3 CASKGVYEQYF TGTGCCAGCAAAGGGGTCTACGAGCAGTACTTC
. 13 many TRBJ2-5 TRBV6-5 CASSWGEQETQYF TGTGCCAGCAGTTGGGGGGAGCAAGAGACCCAGTACTTC
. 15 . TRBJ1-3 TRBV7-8 CASNWDLSSGNTIYF TGTGCCAGCAACTGGGACTTAAGCTCTGGAAACACCATATATTTT
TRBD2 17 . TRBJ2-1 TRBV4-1 CASSPSDAGGVGNEQFF TGCGCCAGCAGCCCTTCCGATGCGGGAGGGGTTGGAAATGAGCAGTTCTTC
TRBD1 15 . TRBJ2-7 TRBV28 CASSLTGTVTYEQYF TGTGCCAGCAGCCTCACCGGGACAGTGACCTACGAGCAGTACTTC
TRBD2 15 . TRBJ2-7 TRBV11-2 CASSFGAGGPLGQYF TGTGCCAGCAGCTTTGGAGCGGGAGGGCCTTTGGGGCAGTACTTC
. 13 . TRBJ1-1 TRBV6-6 CASILTENTEAFF TGTGCCAGTATCCTAACAGAGAACACTGAAGCTTTCTTT
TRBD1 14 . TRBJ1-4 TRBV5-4 CASRLDRGAEKLFF TGTGCCAGCAGACTGGACAGGGGGGCTGAAAAACTGTTTTTT
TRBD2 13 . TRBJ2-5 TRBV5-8 CASSRTSIETQYF TGTGCCAGCAGCCGGACTAGTATAGAGACCCAGTACTTC
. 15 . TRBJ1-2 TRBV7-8 CASSLASSTSYGYTF TGTGCCAGCAGCTTAGCCTCGTCAACCTCTTATGGCTACACCTTC
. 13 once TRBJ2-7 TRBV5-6 CASSLGISYEQYF TGTGCCAGCAGCTTAGGGATTTCCTACGAGCAGTACTTC
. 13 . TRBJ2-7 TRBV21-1 CASSRDRLYEQYF TGTGCCAGCAGCAGGGACAGACTCTACGAGCAGTACTTC
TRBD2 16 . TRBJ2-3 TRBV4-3 CASSQDGLAATDTQYF TGCGCCAGCAGCCAAGATGGACTAGCGGCGACAGATACGCAGTATTTT
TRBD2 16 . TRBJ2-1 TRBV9 CASSLLTSGGRNEQFF TGTGCCAGCAGCCTGCTGACGAGCGGGGGCCGGAATGAGCAGTTCTTC
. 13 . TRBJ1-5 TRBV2 CASRAGFGQPQHF TGTGCCAGCAGGGCGGGGTTCGGTCAGCCCCAGCATTTT
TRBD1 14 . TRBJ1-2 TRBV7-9 CASSLASGDRVYTF TGTGCCAGCAGCTTAGCGAGCGGGGACAGGGTCTACACCTTC
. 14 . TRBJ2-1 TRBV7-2 CASSFGTQRGEQFF TGTGCCAGCAGCTTCGGGACACAACGTGGTGAGCAGTTCTTC
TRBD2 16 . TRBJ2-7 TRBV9 CASSAGGTSGIYEQYF TGTGCCAGCAGCGCAGGGGGGACTAGCGGGATCTACGAGCAGTACTTC
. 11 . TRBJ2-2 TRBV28 CASSLTGTLFF TGTGCCAGCAGTTTAACGGGGACCCTGTTTTTT
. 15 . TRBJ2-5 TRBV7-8 CASSQGNSAIHPQYF TGTGCCAGCAGCCAGGGGAATAGCGCGATTCATCCCCAGTACTTC
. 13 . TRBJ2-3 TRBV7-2 CASSLLGSDTQYF TGTGCCAGCAGCTTATTGGGGTCAGATACGCAGTATTTT
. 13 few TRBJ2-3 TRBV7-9 CASSLGTTDTQYF TGTGCCAGCAGCTTAGGGACCACAGATACGCAGTATTTT
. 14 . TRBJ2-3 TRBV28 CASSSAVSTDTQYF TGTGCCAGCAGCTCAGCGGTCAGCACAGATACGCAGTATTTT
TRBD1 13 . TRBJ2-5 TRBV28 CASSLRGLETQYF TGTGCCAGCAGTTTGAGGGGGCTAGAGACCCAGTACTTC
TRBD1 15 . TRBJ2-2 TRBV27 CASRRTGEGTGELFF TGTGCCAGCAGAAGGACAGGGGAGGGGACCGGGGAGCTGTTTTTT
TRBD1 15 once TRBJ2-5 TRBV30 CAWSAQTGPQETQYF TGTGCCTGGAGTGCCCAGACAGGGCCCCAAGAGACCCAGTACTTC
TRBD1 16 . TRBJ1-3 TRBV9 CASSVADRGWGNTIYF TGTGCCAGCAGCGTAGCAGACAGGGGCTGGGGAAACACCATATATTTT
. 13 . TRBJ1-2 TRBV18 CASSPDSSLGYTF TGTGCCAGCTCACCCGACTCCTCTTTGGGCTACACCTTC
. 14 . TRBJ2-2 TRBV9 CASSAIMGTGELFF TGTGCCAGCAGTGCAATAATGGGCACCGGGGAGCTGTTTTTT
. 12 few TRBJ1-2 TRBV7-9 CASSLDSGGYTF TGTGCCAGCAGCTTAGATTCAGGTGGCTACACCTTC
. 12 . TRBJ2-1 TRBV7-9 CASSPTGTEQFF TGTGCCAGCAGTCCTACCGGGACAGAGCAGTTCTTC
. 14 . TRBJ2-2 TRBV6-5 CASSPRQNTGELFF TGTGCCAGCAGTCCAAGACAGAACACCGGGGAGCTGTTTTTT
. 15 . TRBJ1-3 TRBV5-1 CASSRDVSSGNTIYF TGCGCCAGCAGCAGAGACGTTAGCTCTGGAAACACCATATATTTT
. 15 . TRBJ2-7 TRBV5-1 CASSGGTGYSYEQYF TGCGCCAGCAGCGGAGGTACAGGCTACTCCTACGAGCAGTACTTC
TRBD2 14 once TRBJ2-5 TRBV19 CASSGGSGRETQYF TGTGCCAGTAGTGGCGGTAGCGGGAGAGAGACCCAGTACTTC
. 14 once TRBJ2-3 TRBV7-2 CASSLALALDTQYF TGTGCCAGCAGCTTAGCGTTGGCGTTAGATACGCAGTATTTT
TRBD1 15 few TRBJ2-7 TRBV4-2 CASSQARTGYYEQYF TGTGCCAGCAGCCAAGCGAGGACAGGGTACTACGAGCAGTACTTC
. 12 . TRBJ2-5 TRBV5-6 CASSLGPETQYF TGTGCCAGCAGCCTGGGGCCCGAGACCCAGTACTTC
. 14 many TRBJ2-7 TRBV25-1 CASSELKIWHEQYF TGTGCCAGCAGTGAATTGAAGATCTGGCACGAGCAGTACTTC
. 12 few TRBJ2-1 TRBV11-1 CASSFRGNEQFF TGTGCCAGCAGCTTCAGGGGAAATGAGCAGTTCTTC
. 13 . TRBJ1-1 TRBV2 CASTIQGNTEAFF TGTGCCAGCACTATACAGGGGAACACTGAAGCTTTCTTT
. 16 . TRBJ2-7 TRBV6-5 CASSWDTVASAYEQYF TGTGCCAGCAGTTGGGACACCGTGGCCAGTGCCTACGAGCAGTACTTC
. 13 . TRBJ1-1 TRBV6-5 CASRGAPNTEAFF TGTGCCAGCAGGGGGGCTCCGAACACTGAAGCTTTCTTT
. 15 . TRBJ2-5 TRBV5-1 CASSLEGSGGETQYF TGCGCCAGCAGCTTGGAAGGCAGCGGCGGAGAGACCCAGTACTTC